This entry is about one T cell receptor beta chain. These data are taken from a study of T-cell memory formation after mild COVID-19. The CDR3 consists of 15 residues. V lost 6 bases, J lost 4 bases, and 9 bases stayed unmatched. The germline gives CDR1 MGHRA, CDR2 YSYEKL. TCRdb called the 5' RACE reads again in MiXCR, with one record for every CDR3 protein. The sample carries hundreds of thousands of distinct CDR3 sequences, around an eighth recorded once. This rearrangement joins TRBV4-1 to TRBJ2-3; 8 bases agree with TRBD1. The source of this sequence is a man aged 18 to 30 who had mild COVID-19 (a few samples of this study predate the infection). Cell type and time point are not known. The sample was PBMCs or a T cell subset sorted from them (not recorded which). The CDR3 protein is CASSLQGVGADTQYF. The CDR3 DNA is TGCGCCAGCAGTTTACAGGGGGTGGGGGCAGATACGCAGTATTTT.